The 19 T cell receptor beta chains listed next were all sequenced from one sample in a study of CD8+CD57+ T cells in acquired aplastic anemia. Whoever was chosen for sequencing had shown CD8+CD57+ cell expansion by flow cytometry. Both TCR beta VDJ combination and CDR3 sequence profiling were carried out. Genomic DNA was the template for this profiling. MiXCR was run by TCRdb on the reads, yielding one entry per CDR3 protein. The sample carries about 190,000 distinct CDR3 sequences, just under 50% recorded once. The sample was sorted CD4+, CD8+, or CD8+CD57+ T cells (not recorded which) from PBMCs. Receptor source: a human donor with aplastic anemia.

The chain couples TRBV20-1 to TRBJ2-7; 12 bases are shared with TRBD2. The length of the CDR3 is 14 residues. From germline, CDR1 is DFQATT and CDR2 SNEGSKA (reference sequence). V shed 5 bases and J 7 bases; nucleotides not matched to a gene: 9. Here the CDR3 reads CSASRLAGVGEQYF. The CDR3 nucleotides are TGCAGTGCTTCCCGACTAGCGGGAGTAGGTGAGCAGTACTTC.

V usage is TRBV9 and J usage is TRBJ2-7; 8 bases align to TRBD2. Germline trimming cut 6 bases from V and 4 bases from J; bases unmatched to any gene: 9. There are 14 residues in the CDR3. CDR1 and CDR2 from the germline V gene are SGDLS and YYNGEE. The chain's CDR3 is CASNGGGPKYEQYF. CDR3 nucleotides: TGTGCCAGCAACGGGGGGGGACCGAAATACGAGCAGTACTTC. The variable domain in full, completed from reference TRBV9 and TRBJ2-7, reads DSGVTQTPKHLITATGQRVTLRCSPRSGDLSVYWYQQSLDQGLQFLIQYYNGEERAKGNILERFSAQQFPDLHSELNLSSLELGDSALYFCASNGGGPKYEQYFGPGTRLTVT.

This clonotype was found a few times. This chain uses TRBV6-1 with TRBJ1-5; no definite D call. CDR1 MNHNS and CDR2 SASEGT come from the germline V gene. The CDR3 is 13 amino acids. With 5 bases removed from V and 0 bases from J, the gap between germline ends came to 5 bases. The CDR3 sequence is CASSQISNQPQHF. The DNA for the CDR3 is TGTGCCAGCAGTCAAATTAGCAATCAGCCCCAGCATTTT.

In nucleotides, the CDR3 is TGTGCCAGCAGCTTAGTATCCGGGACGACTGGAAACACCATATATTTT. Amino acid sequence: CASSLVSGTTGNTIYF. V usage is TRBV11-1 and J usage is TRBJ1-3; D may be TRBD1 (5 bases). Germline V CDR1 and CDR2: SGHAT, FQDESV (reference sequence). This CDR3 comprises 16 residues. Trimming took 1 base from V and 2 from J, leaving 12 bases between them.

This clonotype has at least ten counts. The chain is built from TRBV6-2 or TRBV6-3 and TRBJ2-7; perhaps D is TRBD1 or TRBD2 (5 bases each). Germline V gives CDR1 MNHEY, CDR2 SVGEGT. The CDR3 runs to 13 residues. The germline V and J ends were trimmed by 6 bases and 2 bases, with 11 bases remaining between them. For the CDR3, the DNA is TGTGCCAGCAGCCGGGACCGCCCCTACGAGCAGTACTTC. Protein: CASSRDRPYEQYF.

This clonotype came up once. The chain has TRBV7-2 and TRBJ2-7, with TRBD2 matching 8 bases. V was pared by 8 bases and J by 5 bases, with 8 bases of the junction left unmatched. The length of the CDR3 is 13 residues. Germline CDR1 SGHTA, CDR2 FQGNSA. The CDR3 protein is CASDGGGPNEQYF. CDR3 in DNA: TGTGCCAGCGACGGCGGGGGGCCTAACGAGCAGTACTTC.

There are many counts of this clonotype. This chain uses TRBV12-3 or TRBV12-4 with TRBJ1-1; no clear D gene. This CDR3 spans 14 amino acids. V lost 8 bases and J lost 1, with 14 bases in between. The chain's CDR3 is CASGSRSSNTEAFF. For the CDR3, the DNA is TGTGCCAGCGGGTCGCGGAGCTCGAACACTGAAGCTTTCTTT.

A few counts support this clonotype. The J gene is TRBJ1-1, the V gene TRBV6-5; D gene ambiguous. V shed 0 bases and J shed 1 base, with 15 bases lying between them. Germline V CDR1 and CDR2: MNHEY, SVGAGI. CDR3 size: 17 residues. The CDR3 sequence: CASSYSIWAPGNTEAFF. The CDR3 coding sequence is TGTGCCAGCAGTTACTCGATATGGGCCCCAGGGAACACTGAAGCTTTCTTT.

This clonotype was seen ten or more times. This rearrangement joins TRBV29-1 to TRBJ2-7; the D is unclear. The ends were cut back, 6 bases at V and 3 bases at J, with 15 bases in the middle. The CDR3 length is 13 residues. CDR1 SQVTM and CDR2 ANQGSEA come from the germline V gene. CDR3 loop: CSVVLGTLYEQYF. CDR3 DNA: TGCAGCGTGGTCCTAGGAACTCTCTACGAGCAGTACTTC.

This clonotype was picked up many times. The rearrangement links TRBV24-1 to TRBJ2-1; D gene uncertain. CDR1 and CDR2 (germline): KGHDR, SFDVKD. Trimming removed 0 bases at V and 5 bases at J, with 7 bases between. This CDR3 region has 14 residues. This CDR3 is CATSDLLEDNEQFF. The CDR3 DNA is TGTGCCACCAGTGATTTGTTAGAGGACAATGAGCAGTTCTTC.

In this sample, this clonotype turned up many times. This chain connects TRBV9 to TRBJ2-7; D is possibly TRBD2 (5 bases). Trimming took 3 bases from V and 3 from J, leaving 16 bases between them. CDR1 is SGDLS and CDR2 is YYNGEE in the germline V gene. This CDR3 is 15 amino acids long. CDR3 amino acids: CASSGAPASLYEQYF. The CDR3 region has the DNA TGTGCCAGCAGCGGTGCCCCAGCTAGCCTCTACGAGCAGTACTTC.

This sequence joins TRBV20-1 and TRBJ2-7; 15 bases are shared with TRBD2. The CDR3 is made up of 13 amino acids. Germline values: CDR1 DFQATT, CDR2 SNEGSKA (reference sequence). V was clipped by 6 bases and J by 7 bases; unmatched bases: 4. Here the CDR3 reads CSAWTSGRGEQYF. In nucleotides, the CDR3 is TGCAGTGCCTGGACTAGCGGGAGGGGTGAGCAGTACTTC.

The V gene is TRBV7-8, the J gene TRBJ2-1, with 9 bases fitting TRBD2. V lost 5 bases, J lost 7 bases, and 3 bases stayed unmatched. In germline, CDR1 is SGHVS, CDR2 FQNEAQ. The CDR3 runs to 13 residues. The CDR3 nucleotides are TGTGCCAGCAGCGCGCGGGGGGGAAATGAGCAGTTCTTC. Protein: CASSARGGNEQFF.

With regard to this clonotype: A read error may produce the germline difference seen at one junction end. The chain recombines TRBV12-3 or TRBV12-4 with TRBJ1-2, with 9 nucleotides matching TRBD1. The CDR3 is 17 amino acids. CDR3 loop: CASSIRDREPSNYGCTF. Here the CDR3 DNA reads TGTGCCAGCAGTATCCGGGACAGGGAACCTTCTAACTATGGCTGCACCTTC.

As concerns this clonotype: Sequence at one end of the junction differs from germline and may be a read error. The chain uses TRBV12-3 or TRBV12-4 and TRBJ2-3; no firm D call. The CDR3 runs 12 residues. The CDR3 nucleotides are TGTGCCAGCAGCTTCGCCCTCACCGGACGGGATTTT. This sequence encodes CASSFALTGRDF.

Many counts were recorded for this clonotype. The chain uses TRBV19 and TRBJ1-2; TRBD1 is a possible D gene (5 bases). The CDR3 length is 17 residues. V shed 5 bases and J shed 0 bases, with 19 bases lying between them. Germline V gene sequence: CDR1 LNHDA, CDR2 SQIVND (reference sequence). The CDR3 region is CASSQRAGSGSNYGYTF. The CDR3 DNA follows: TGTGCCAGTAGTCAACGGGCAGGGTCGGGTTCTAACTATGGCTACACCTTC.

The chain links TRBV10-1 to TRBJ2-2, with a tentative D call TRBD1 (6 bases). Germline CDR1 is WNHNN and CDR2 is SYGVQD (reference sequence). The CDR3 extends over 14 amino acids. DNA of the CDR3: TGCGCTGCGTCCGGGACACCGGACACCGGGGAGCTGTTTTTT. Its protein product is CAASGTPDTGELFF.

This clonotype was observed at least ten times. The chain joins TRBV19 to TRBJ2-1, with D perhaps matching TRBD1 (5 bases). Trimming removed 0 bases at V and 5 bases at J, with 17 bases between. The CDR3 length is 17 residues. The V gene's germline CDR1 is LNHDA and CDR2 SQIVND (reference sequence). The CDR3 DNA is TGTGCCAGTAGTATAGATCATAACCCCAGGGCGCACAATGAGCAGTTCTTC. Its protein product is CASSIDHNPRAHNEQFF. Based on the CDR3 plus reference TRBV19 and TRBJ2-1, the full variable domain is DGGITQSPKYLFRKEGQNVTLSCEQNLNHDAMYWYRQDPGQGLRLIYYSQIVNDFQKGDIAEGYSVSREKKESFPLTVTSAQKNPTAFYLCASSIDHNPRAHNEQFFGPGTRLTVL.

The CDR3 here is CASSRQSGTGMRGTDTQYF. The CDR3 DNA sequence: TGTGCCAGCAGTCGCCAATCCGGGACAGGGATGAGGGGCACAGATACGCAGTATTTT. The V and J genes are TRBV2 and TRBJ2-3; 9 bases agree with TRBD1. CDR1 is SNHLY, CDR2 FYNNEI, per germline. The J segment lost 1 base and the V segment lost 5 bases, leaving 16 bases of the junction unmatched. The length of the CDR3 is 19 residues.